There are many counts of the clone carrying this T cell receptor beta chain. This record belongs to a study of early T cells in non-severe SARS-CoV-2 infection. Across the whole study: Chains stayed unpaired after sequencing of bulk RNA from unsorted whole blood.

A single record per CDR3 protein comes from TCRdb applying MiXCR to the 5' RACE reads. The profile shows under 35,000 distinct CDR3 sequences, roughly 5.7% of them singletons. The ends were cut back, 0 bases at V and 1 base at J, with 9 bases in the middle. Germline V gives CDR1 SGHTA, CDR2 FQGNSA. This CDR3 contains 15 residues. The chain couples TRBV7-2 to TRBJ1-1; D call uncertain. The sample taken for sequencing was whole blood. The source is an adult who was a healthcare worker with PCR-confirmed SARS-CoV-2 infection or an uninfected control (not recorded which). CDR3 nucleotide sequence: TGTGCCAGCAGCTTAGCCGCCCTCGCGAACACTGAAGCTTTCTTT. Its protein is CASSLAALANTEAFF.